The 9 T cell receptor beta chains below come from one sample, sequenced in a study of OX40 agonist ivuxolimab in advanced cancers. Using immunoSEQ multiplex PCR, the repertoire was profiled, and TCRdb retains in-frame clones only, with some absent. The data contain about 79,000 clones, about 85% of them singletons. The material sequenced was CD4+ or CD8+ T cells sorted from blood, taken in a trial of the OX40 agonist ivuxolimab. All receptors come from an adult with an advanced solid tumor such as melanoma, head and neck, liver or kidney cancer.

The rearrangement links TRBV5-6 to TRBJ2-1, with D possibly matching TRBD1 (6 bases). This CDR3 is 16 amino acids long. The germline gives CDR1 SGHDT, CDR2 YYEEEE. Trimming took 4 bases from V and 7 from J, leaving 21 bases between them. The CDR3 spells CASSQPQGLDLNEQFF. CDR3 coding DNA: TGTGCCAGCAGCCAACCACAGGGCTTGGATCTGAATGAGCAGTTCTTC.

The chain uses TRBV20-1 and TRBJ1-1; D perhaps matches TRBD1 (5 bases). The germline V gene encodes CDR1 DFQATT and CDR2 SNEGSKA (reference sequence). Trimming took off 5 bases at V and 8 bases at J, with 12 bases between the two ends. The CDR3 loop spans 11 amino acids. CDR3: CSASRGGEAFF. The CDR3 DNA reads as TGCAGTGCTTCACGGGGGGGAGAAGCTTTCTTT.

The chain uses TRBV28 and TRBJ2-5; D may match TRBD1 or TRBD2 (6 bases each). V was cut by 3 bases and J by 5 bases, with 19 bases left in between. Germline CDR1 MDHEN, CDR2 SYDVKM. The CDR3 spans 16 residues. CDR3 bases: TGTGCCAGCAGTTTTTCCGTAGGGGGGCACGAGGAGACCCAGTACTTC. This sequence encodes CASSFSVGGHEETQYF.

CDR3 loop: CASSLSGTLSSYEQYF. In DNA form, the CDR3 reads TGCGCCAGCAGCTTGAGTGGGACTCTTTCATCCTACGAGCAGTACTTC. The rearrangement links TRBV5-1 to TRBJ2-7; D possibly corresponds to TRBD2 (6 bases). Looked up from germline, CDR1 is SGHRS and CDR2 is YFSETQ. V gave up 1 base and J gave up 1 base, with 15 bases separating them. The CDR3 has 16 residues.

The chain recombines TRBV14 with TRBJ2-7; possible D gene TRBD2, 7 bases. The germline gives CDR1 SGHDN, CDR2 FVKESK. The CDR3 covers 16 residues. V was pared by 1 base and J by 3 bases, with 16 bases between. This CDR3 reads CASSQGVSGGGYEQYF. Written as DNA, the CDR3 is TGTGCCAGCAGCCAAGGGGTATCGGGGGGCGGCTACGAGCAGTACTTC.

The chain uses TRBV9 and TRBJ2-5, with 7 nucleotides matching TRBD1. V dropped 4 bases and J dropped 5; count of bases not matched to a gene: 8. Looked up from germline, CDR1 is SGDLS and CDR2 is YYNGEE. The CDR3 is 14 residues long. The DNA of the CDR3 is TGTGCCAGCAGCCCCGGGACAGCTGACGAGACCCAGTACTTC. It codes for CASSPGTADETQYF.

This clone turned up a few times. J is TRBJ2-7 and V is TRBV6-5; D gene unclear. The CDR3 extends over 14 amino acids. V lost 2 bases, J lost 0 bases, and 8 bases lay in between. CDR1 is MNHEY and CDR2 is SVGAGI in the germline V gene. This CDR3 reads CASSYGDSSYEQYF. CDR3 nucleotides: TGTGCCAGCAGTTACGGAGATAGCTCCTACGAGCAGTACTTC.

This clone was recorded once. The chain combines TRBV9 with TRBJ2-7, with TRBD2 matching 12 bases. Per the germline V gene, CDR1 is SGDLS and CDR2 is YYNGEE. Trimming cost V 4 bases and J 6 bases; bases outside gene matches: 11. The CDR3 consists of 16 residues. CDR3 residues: CASSPTPTSGRLEQYF. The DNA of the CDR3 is TGTGCCAGCAGCCCCACCCCCACTAGCGGGAGGCTCGAGCAGTACTTC. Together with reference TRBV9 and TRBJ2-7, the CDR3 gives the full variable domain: DSGVTQTPKHLITATGQRVTLRCSPRSGDLSVYWYQQSLDQGLQFLIQYYNGEERAKGNILERFSAQQFPDLHSELNLSSLELGDSALYFCASSPTPTSGRLEQYFGPGTRLTVT.

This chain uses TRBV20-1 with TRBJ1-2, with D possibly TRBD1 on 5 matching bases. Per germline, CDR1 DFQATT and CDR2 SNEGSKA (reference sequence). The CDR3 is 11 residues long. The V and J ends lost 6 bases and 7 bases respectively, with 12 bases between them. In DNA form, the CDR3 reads TGCAGTGCGAGCGGGGACCTTGGCTACACCTTC. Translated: CSASGDLGYTF.